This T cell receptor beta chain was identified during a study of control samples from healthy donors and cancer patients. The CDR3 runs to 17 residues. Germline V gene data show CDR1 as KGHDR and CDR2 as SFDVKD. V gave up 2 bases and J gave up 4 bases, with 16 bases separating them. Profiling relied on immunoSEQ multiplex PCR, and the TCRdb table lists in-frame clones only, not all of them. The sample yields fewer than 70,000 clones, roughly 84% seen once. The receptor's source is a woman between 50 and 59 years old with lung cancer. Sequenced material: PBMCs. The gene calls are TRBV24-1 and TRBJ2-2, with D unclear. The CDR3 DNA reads TGTGCCACCAGTGATTCACGGGCCTCGCGAAGCACCGGGGAGCTGTTTTTT. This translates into CATSDSRASRSTGELFF.